The TCR beta chain described here comes from a study of T cell responses to AZD1222 COVID-19 vaccine. General study points: Most donors were white British and more were female, and clonal diversity was possibly underestimated. Compared with day 0, the breadth and depth of the Spike-specific TCR repertoire rose significantly after two doses of AZD1222.

Some clones are missing from TCRdb's copy, which holds only in-frame ones; the method was immunoSEQ multiplex PCR. The top ten hold roughly 1.3% of the sample, which has around 190,000 clones, 92% seen once. Turning to this clone: Its antigen is currently unknown.

The germline CDR1 and CDR2 sequences are LNHDA and SQIVND (reference sequence). CDR3 length: 14 amino acids. The germline V and J ends were trimmed by 6 bases and 10 bases, with 21 bases remaining between them. The sequence was obtained from an adult in good health. The chain has TRBV19 and TRBJ1-2; the D gene is possibly TRBD1 (5 bases). The specimen comprised peripheral blood, sampled on day 0 of AZD1222 vaccination. As DNA, the CDR3 is TGTGCCAGTAGCCCCTCTACCCAGGGAAAGGACTACACCTTC. The encoded protein is CASSPSTQGKDYTF.